Below, 17 T cell receptor beta chains from the same sample are listed, as sequenced in a study of blood T cells in healthy people across ages. The second PCR ran roughly 6 to 11 cycles with a sample-barcoded 5' primer and J-beta primers. MiXCR was run by TCRdb on the 5' RACE reads, yielding one entry per CDR3 protein. The sample shows about 1.4 million distinct CDR3 sequences, approximately 60% of them seen only once. Sequenced input: blood. These receptors were obtained from a man younger than 35 in good health.

The chain joins TRBV3-1 to TRBJ2-7, with D tentatively TRBD2 (6 bases). Germline V gene data show CDR1 as LGHDT and CDR2 as YNNKEL (reference sequence). Trimming took off 1 base at V and 6 bases at J, with 16 bases between the two ends. This CDR3 has 15 residues. The DNA for the CDR3 is TGTGCCAGCAGCCAAGTGATTCTAGCGATGGGCGAGCAGTACTTC. Translation gives CASSQVILAMGEQYF.

In this sample, this clonotype turned up a few times. This rearrangement joins TRBV5-1 to TRBJ2-1; 7 bases are shared with TRBD2. The CDR3 contains 16 residues. V lost 0 bases to trimming and J lost 7 bases; unmatched junction nucleotides: 10. From germline, CDR1 is SGHRS and CDR2 YFSETQ. This chain's CDR3 is CASSLAVRAGENEQFF. In nucleotides, the CDR3 is TGCGCCAGCAGCTTGGCAGTTCGGGCGGGAGAGAATGAGCAGTTCTTC.

The rearrangement uses TRBV20-1 and TRBJ1-2; weak D call: TRBD1 (5 bases). The CDR3 contains 13 residues. V lost 0 bases, J lost 8 bases, and 13 bases lay in between. Looked up from germline, CDR1 is DFQATT and CDR2 is SNEGSKA (reference sequence). CDR3 loop: CSARDPGSRGYTF. The CDR3, as DNA: TGCAGTGCTAGAGATCCAGGGTCTAGGGGCTACACCTTC.

This clonotype appeared a few times. The rearrangement links TRBV3-1 to TRBJ1-1; D is undetermined. Germline-derived CDR1 and CDR2 are LGHDT and YNNKEL (reference sequence). V lost 1 base to trimming and J lost 5 bases, with 8 bases between them. The CDR3 runs 13 residues. This chain's CDR3 is CASSQVWGTEAFF. DNA of the CDR3: TGTGCCAGCAGCCAAGTATGGGGTACTGAAGCTTTCTTT.

This clonotype has a handful of counts. This chain links TRBV12-3 or TRBV12-4 with TRBJ1-2, with D uncertain. Trimming removed 6 bases at V and 2 bases at J, with 19 bases between. This CDR3 has 16 amino acids. The CDR3 DNA reads as TGTGCCAGCAGCCCCCTCCTAGATTTCCTAAACTATGGCTACACCTTC. Its protein product is CASSPLLDFLNYGYTF.

This chain links TRBV4-1 with TRBJ1-5, with a weak D call TRBD1 (6 bases). The CDR3 is 14 amino acids. The germline CDR1 and CDR2 sequences are MGHRA and YSYEKL. V shed 4 bases and J shed 6 bases, with 13 bases lying between them. CDR3 bases: TGCGCCAGCAGCCCATACAGGGCTGGTCAGCCCCAGCATTTT. Translating gives CASSPYRAGQPQHF.

The chain couples TRBV15 to TRBJ2-1, with unresolved D. V was pared by 1 base and J by 8 bases, with 9 bases between. Germline CDR1 and CDR2: LNHNV and YYDKDF (reference sequence). This CDR3 is 13 amino acids long. The CDR3 here is CATSRGSLYEQFF. The CDR3, as DNA: TGTGCCACCAGCAGAGGGTCCCTTTATGAGCAGTTCTTC. Looking up the rest from reference TRBV15 and TRBJ2-1 gives the full variable domain: DAMVIQNPRYQVTQFGKPVTLSCSQTLNHNVMYWYQQKSSQAPKLLFHYYDKDFNNEADTPDNFQSRRPNTSFCFLDIRSPGLGDTAMYLCATSRGSLYEQFFGPGTRLTVL.

This clonotype was seen once. V and J are TRBV5-5 and TRBJ1-1, with TRBD1 as a possible D gene (5 bases). CDR1 and CDR2 (germline): SGHKS, YYEKEE (reference sequence). CDR3 length: 17 residues. V dropped 0 bases and J dropped 0 bases, with 15 bases sitting between them. Here the CDR3 reads CASSLAYLQEVNTEAFF. For the CDR3, the DNA is TGTGCCAGCAGCTTGGCCTACCTACAGGAGGTGAACACTGAAGCTTTCTTT.

V is TRBV25-1 and J is TRBJ1-1; no firm D call. The CDR3 is made up of 16 amino acids. Per germline, CDR1 MGHDK and CDR2 SYGVNS. V lost 5 bases to trimming and J lost 9 bases, with 25 bases between them. In DNA, the CDR3 is TGTGCCAGCAGTCCATCCGGTGGAAGGTCGTCCGGGAAAGCTTTCTTT. It encodes CASSPSGGRSSGKAFF.

This clonotype came up a few times. This rearrangement joins TRBV21-1 to TRBJ2-3. TRBV21-1 is a pseudogene segment. The CDR3 consists of 12 residues. The chain's CDR3 is CASSLRLPTQYF. CDR3 DNA sequence: TGTGCCAGCAGCTTACGGCTACCTACGCAGTATTTT.

The gene calls are TRBV18 and TRBJ2-3; 7 bases agree with TRBD1. Germline V gives CDR1 KGHSH, CDR2 LQKENI. The junction had 4 bases not matched to a gene; V was cut back by 4 bases and J by 6 bases. CDR3 length equals 13 residues. CDR3 coding DNA: TGTGCCAGCTCACAAGGGGGCCGGGATACGCAGTATTTT. Translating it yields CASSQGGRDTQYF. Supplemented by reference TRBV18 and TRBJ2-3, the full variable domain reads NAGVMQNPRHLVRRRGQEARLRCSPMKGHSHVYWYRQLPEEGLKFMVYLQKENIIDESGMPKERFSAEFPKEGPSILRIQQVVRGDSAAYFCASSQGGRDTQYFGPGTRLTVL.

The chain uses TRBV10-3 and TRBJ2-3; 10 nucleotides match TRBD1. Germline-derived CDR1 and CDR2 are ENHRY and SYGVKD. The V gene end was trimmed by 4 bases and the J gene end by 6 bases; junction bases not matched to a gene: 4. CDR3 size: 14 residues. The CDR3 here is CAISGDRGGDTQYF. In nucleotides, the CDR3 is TGTGCCATCAGTGGGGACAGGGGCGGCGATACGCAGTATTTT.

This clonotype was detected only a few times. J is TRBJ2-7 and V is TRBV6-5; D gene uncertain. The V end lost 2 bases, the J end lost 0 bases, and 8 bases lay between the germline ends. This CDR3 is built from 14 residues. The germline gives CDR1 MNHEY, CDR2 SVGAGI. The CDR3 loop reads CASSYRVSSYEQYF. The CDR3, as DNA: TGTGCCAGCAGTTACAGAGTTAGCTCCTACGAGCAGTACTTC.

The table lists this clonotype with a few counts. The V gene is TRBV29-1, the J gene TRBJ2-5; 7 positions agree with TRBD1. The V gene end was trimmed by 0 bases and the J gene end by 4 bases; junction bases not matched to a gene: 2. In germline, CDR1 is SQVTM, CDR2 ANQGSEA. This CDR3 region has 13 residues. CDR3 coding DNA: TGCAGCGTTGAAGAGAACAGGGGAGAGACCCAGTACTTC. It yields the protein CSVEENRGETQYF.

The J gene is TRBJ1-2, the V gene TRBV25-1, with TRBD1 as a possible D gene (5 bases). The CDR3 covers 13 residues. The germline V gene encodes CDR1 MGHDK and CDR2 SYGVNS. V dropped 5 bases and J dropped 5 bases, with 12 bases sitting between them. CDR3 in DNA: TGTGCCAGCAGTCAAAGGACATTTTATGGCTACACCTTC. It translates to CASSQRTFYGYTF.

The V gene is TRBV29-1, the J gene TRBJ2-1, with D possibly being TRBD1 (5 bases). The CDR3 runs 12 residues. The germline V and J ends were trimmed by 6 bases and 5 bases, with 11 bases remaining between them. Germline values: CDR1 SQVTM, CDR2 ANQGSEA. The CDR3 here is CSVGAGNNEQFF. CDR3 bases: TGCAGCGTCGGTGCAGGGAACAATGAGCAGTTCTTC.

This clonotype was observed a handful of times. The chain is built from TRBV29-1 and TRBJ2-4; D is perhaps TRBD1 (7 bases). This CDR3 comprises 11 residues. CDR1 is SQVTM and CDR2 is ANQGSEA in the germline V gene. Trimming removed 3 bases at V and 13 bases at J, with 13 bases between. This chain's CDR3 is CSVDARGEQYF. The CDR3 bases are TGCAGCGTTGATGCCAGGGGGGAGCAGTACTTC.